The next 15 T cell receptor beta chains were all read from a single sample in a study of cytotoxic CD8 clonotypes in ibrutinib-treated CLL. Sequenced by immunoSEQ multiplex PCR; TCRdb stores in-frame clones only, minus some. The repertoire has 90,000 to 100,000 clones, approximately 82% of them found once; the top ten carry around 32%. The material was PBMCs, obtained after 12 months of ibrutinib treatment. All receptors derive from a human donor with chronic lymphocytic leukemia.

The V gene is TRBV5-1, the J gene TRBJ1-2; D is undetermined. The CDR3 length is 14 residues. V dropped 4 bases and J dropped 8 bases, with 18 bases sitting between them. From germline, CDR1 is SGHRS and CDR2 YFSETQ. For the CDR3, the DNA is TGCGCCAGCAGCACGGCCACCGGCGAGGACGGCTACACCTTC. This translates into CASSTATGEDGYTF.

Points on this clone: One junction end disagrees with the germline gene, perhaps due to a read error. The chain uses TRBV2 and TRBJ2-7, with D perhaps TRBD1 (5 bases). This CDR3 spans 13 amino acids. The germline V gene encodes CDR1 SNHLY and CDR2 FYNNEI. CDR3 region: CASRKGVSSEQYF. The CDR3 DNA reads TGTGCCAGCAGGAAAGGGGTTTCCTCCGAGCAGTACTTC.

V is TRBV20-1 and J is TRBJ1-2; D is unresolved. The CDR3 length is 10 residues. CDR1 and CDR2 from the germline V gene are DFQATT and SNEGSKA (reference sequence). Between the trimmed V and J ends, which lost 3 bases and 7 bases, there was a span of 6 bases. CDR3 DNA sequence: TGCAGTGCTAGGGGCGGTGGCTACACCTTC. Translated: CSARGGGYTF.

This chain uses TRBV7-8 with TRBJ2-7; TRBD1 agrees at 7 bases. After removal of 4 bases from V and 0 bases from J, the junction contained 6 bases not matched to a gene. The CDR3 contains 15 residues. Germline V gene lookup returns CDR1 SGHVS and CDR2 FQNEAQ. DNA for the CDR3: TGTGCCAGCAGCTCGTCCGGGACAGTCTCCTACGAGCAGTACTTC. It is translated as CASSSSGTVSYEQYF.

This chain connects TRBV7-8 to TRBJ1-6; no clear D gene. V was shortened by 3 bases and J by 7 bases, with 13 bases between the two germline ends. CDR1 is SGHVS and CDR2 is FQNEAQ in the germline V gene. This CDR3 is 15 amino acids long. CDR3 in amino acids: CASSFTGNRNSPLHF. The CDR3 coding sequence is TGTGCCAGCAGCTTCACGGGAAATCGAAATTCACCCCTCCACTTT.

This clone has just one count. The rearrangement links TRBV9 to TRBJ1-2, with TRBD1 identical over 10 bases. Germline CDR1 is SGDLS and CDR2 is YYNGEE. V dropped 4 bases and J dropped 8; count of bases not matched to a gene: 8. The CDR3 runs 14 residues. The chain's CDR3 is CASSPGQGSSGYTF. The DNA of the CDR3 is TGTGCCAGCAGCCCGGGACAGGGGTCAAGCGGCTACACCTTC.

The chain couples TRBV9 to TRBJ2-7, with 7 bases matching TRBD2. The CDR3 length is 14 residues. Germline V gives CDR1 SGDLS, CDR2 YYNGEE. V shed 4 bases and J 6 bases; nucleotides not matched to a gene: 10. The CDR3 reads CASSPGTIAGEQYF. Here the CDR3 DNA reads TGTGCCAGCAGCCCGGGGACTATCGCTGGCGAGCAGTACTTC.

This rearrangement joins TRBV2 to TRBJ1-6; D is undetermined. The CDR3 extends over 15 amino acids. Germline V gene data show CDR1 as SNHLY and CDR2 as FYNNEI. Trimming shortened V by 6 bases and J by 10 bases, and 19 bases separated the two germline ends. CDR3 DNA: TGTGCCAGCAGGGTTCAGGACCTAGGGAAATCACCCCTCCACTTT. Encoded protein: CASRVQDLGKSPLHF.

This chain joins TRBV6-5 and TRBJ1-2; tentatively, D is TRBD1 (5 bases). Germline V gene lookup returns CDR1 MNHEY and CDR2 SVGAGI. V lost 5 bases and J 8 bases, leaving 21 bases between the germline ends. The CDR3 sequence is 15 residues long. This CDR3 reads CASSPLNGNSGGYTF. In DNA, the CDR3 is TGTGCCAGCAGTCCCCTAAACGGCAATTCAGGGGGCTACACCTTC.

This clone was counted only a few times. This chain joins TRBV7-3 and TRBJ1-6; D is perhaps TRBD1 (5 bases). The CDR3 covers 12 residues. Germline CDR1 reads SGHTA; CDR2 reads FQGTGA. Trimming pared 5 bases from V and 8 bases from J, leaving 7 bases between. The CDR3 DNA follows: TGTGCCAGCAGCCTCAGGGATTCACCCCTCCACTTT. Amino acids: CASSLRDSPLHF.

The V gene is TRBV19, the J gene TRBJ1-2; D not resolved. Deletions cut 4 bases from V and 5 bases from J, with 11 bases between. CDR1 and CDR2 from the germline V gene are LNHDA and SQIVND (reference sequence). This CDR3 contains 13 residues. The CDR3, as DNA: TGTGCCAGTAGTAGGGCAGCGCAATATGGCTACACCTTC. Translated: CASSRAAQYGYTF.

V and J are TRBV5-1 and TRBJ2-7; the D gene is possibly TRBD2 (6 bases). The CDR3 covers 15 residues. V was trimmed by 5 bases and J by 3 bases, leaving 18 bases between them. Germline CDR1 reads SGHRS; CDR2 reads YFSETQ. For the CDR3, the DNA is TGCGCCAGCAGTACGGCGCCTAGCGCTTACTACGAGCAGTACTTC. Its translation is CASSTAPSAYYEQYF.

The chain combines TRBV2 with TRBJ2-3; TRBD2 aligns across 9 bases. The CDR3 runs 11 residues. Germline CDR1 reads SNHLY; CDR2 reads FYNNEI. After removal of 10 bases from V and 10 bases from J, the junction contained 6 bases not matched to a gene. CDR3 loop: CATGTSIAQYF. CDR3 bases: TGTGCCACGGGGACTAGCATAGCGCAGTATTTT.

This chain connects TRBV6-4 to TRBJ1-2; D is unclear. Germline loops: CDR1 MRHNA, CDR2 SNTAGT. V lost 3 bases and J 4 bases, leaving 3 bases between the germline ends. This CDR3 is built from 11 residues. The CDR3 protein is CASSEAYGYTF. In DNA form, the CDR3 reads TGTGCCAGCAGTGAAGCCTATGGCTACACCTTC.

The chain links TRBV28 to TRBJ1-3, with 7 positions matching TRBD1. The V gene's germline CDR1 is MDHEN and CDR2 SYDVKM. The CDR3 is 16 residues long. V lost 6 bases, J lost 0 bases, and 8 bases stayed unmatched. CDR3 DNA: TGTGCCAGCAGGGAGGGGGCTGTTAGCTCTGGAAACACCATATATTTT. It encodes CASREGAVSSGNTIYF. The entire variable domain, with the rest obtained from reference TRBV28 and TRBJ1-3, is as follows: DVKVTQSSRYLVKRTGEKVFLECVQDMDHENMFWYRQDPGLGLRLIYFSYDVKMKEKGDIPEGYSVSREKKERFSLILESASTNQTSMYLCASREGAVSSGNTIYFGEGSWLTVV.